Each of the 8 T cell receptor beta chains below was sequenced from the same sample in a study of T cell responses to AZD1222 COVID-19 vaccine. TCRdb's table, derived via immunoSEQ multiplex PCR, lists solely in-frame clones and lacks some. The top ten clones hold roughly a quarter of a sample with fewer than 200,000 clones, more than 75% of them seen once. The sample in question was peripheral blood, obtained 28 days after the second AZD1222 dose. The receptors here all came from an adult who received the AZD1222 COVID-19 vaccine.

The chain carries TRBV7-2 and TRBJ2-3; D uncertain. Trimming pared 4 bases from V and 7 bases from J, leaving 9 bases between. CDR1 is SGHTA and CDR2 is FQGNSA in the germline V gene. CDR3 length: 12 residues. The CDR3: CASSSAVYTQYF. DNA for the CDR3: TGTGCCAGCAGCTCCGCCGTTTATACGCAGTATTTT.

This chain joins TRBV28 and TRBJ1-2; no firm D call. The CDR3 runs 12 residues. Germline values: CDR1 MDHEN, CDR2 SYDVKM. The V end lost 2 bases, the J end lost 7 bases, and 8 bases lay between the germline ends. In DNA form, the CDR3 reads TGTGCCAGCAGTTTAAGGGAGAGTGGCTACACCTTC. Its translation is CASSLRESGYTF.

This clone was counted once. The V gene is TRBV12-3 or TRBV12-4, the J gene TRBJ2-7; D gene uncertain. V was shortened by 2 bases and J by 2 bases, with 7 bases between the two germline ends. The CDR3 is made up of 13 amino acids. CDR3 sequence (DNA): TGTGCCAGCAGTTTATACGGAGCCTACGAGCAGTACTTC. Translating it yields CASSLYGAYEQYF.

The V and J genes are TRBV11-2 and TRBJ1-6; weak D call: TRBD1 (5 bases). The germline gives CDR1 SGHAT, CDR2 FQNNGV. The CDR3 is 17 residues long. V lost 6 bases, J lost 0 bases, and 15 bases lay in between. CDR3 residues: CASRYGTASSYNSPLHF. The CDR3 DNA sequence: TGTGCCAGCAGATACGGGACCGCGAGCTCCTATAATTCACCCCTCCACTTT.

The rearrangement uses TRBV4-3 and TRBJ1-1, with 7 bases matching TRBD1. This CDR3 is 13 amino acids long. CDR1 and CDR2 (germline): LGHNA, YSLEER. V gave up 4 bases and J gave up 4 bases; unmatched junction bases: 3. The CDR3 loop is CASSPDRVTEAFF. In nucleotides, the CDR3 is TGCGCCAGCAGCCCCGACAGGGTCACTGAAGCTTTCTTT.

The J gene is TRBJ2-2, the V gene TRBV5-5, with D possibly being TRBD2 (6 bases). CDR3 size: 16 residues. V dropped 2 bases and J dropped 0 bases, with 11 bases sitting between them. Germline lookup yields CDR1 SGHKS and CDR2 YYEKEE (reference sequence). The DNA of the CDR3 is TGTGCCAGCAGCTTAGGAGGGAGGACGAACACCGGGGAGCTGTTTTTT. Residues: CASSLGGRTNTGELFF.

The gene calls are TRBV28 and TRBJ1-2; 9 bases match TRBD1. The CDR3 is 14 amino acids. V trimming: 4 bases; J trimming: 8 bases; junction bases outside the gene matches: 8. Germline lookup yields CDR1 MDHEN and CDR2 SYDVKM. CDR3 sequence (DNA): TGTGCCAGCAGTTACCCGGGACAGGGTGGGGGCTACACCTTC. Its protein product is CASSYPGQGGGYTF.

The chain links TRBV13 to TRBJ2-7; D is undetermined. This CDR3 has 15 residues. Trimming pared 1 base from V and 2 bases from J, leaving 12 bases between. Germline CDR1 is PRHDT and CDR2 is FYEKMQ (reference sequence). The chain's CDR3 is CASSLVGSSTYEQYF. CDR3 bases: TGTGCCAGCAGCTTAGTCGGTAGCTCGACCTACGAGCAGTACTTC.